The entry that follows covers one T cell receptor beta chain sequence. The data are from a study of T-cell reconstitution after alpha-beta-depleted transplantation in children. The CDR3 totals 15 residues. The V gene lost 4 bases and the J gene lost 6 bases, with 16 bases spanning the gap. The TCRbeta library incorporated unique molecular identifiers. TCRdb reprocessed the PCR reads via MiXCR and lists one record per CDR3 protein. The data hold some 600,000 distinct CDR3 sequences, with approximately 16% observed a single time. This TCR was sampled from a human donor who donated a stem cell graft to a child with acute myeloid leukemia. Specimen: PBMCs from the stem cell graft donor, collected from the stem cell graft. This rearrangement joins TRBV12-3 or TRBV12-4 to TRBJ2-1; maybe TRBD1 (5 bases). Here the CDR3 DNA reads TGTGCCAGCAGTTCATCCTCGACAGCGTCCAATGAGCAGTTCTTC. Amino acid sequence: CASSSSSTASNEQFF.